These 5 T cell receptor beta chains share one sample of origin, sequenced in a study of blood T cell repertoires in COVID-19. Only in-frame clones appear in the TCRdb table, and some are missing; sequencing was by immunoSEQ multiplex PCR. The repertoire includes about 120,000 clones, roughly three quarters of them detected once, and about 4% sits in the top ten. Source material: peripheral blood. These receptors all stem from a woman older than 75 with acute or convalescent COVID-19.

This clone was seen a handful of times. The rearrangement links TRBV6-5 to TRBJ1-1; 10 nucleotides line up with TRBD1. This CDR3 is 16 amino acids long. Per germline, CDR1 MNHEY and CDR2 SVGAGI. The V gene end was trimmed by 0 bases and the J gene end by 3 bases; junction bases not matched to a gene: 4. For the CDR3, the DNA is TGTGCCAGCAGTTACTCGATGGGACAGGGGTACACTGAAGCTTTCTTT. Encoded protein: CASSYSMGQGYTEAFF.

As regards this clone: This sample includes further DNA sequences coding for the same CDR3. The chain combines TRBV19 with TRBJ2-5; 11 nucleotides align to TRBD1. This CDR3 spans 13 amino acids. CDR1 and CDR2 (germline): LNHDA, SQIVND (reference sequence). J was trimmed by 2 bases and V by 9 bases; bases with no gene match: 2. The CDR3 DNA reads as TGTGCCAGCCGGGACAGGGGGCAAGAGACCCAGTACTTC. Amino acids: CASRDRGQETQYF.

This chain connects TRBV3-1 (or the pseudogene TRBV3-2) to TRBJ1-4; D is possibly TRBD1 (6 bases). Per germline, CDR1 LGHDT and CDR2 YNNKEL (reference sequence). Deletions cut 4 bases from V and 3 bases from J, with 18 bases between. This CDR3 has 17 amino acids. Written as DNA, the CDR3 is TGTGCCAGCAGCCGAAACAGGGAAGTCGGCCCTAATGAAAAACTGTTTTTT. It encodes CASSRNREVGPNEKLFF.

This clone has only a few counts. The genes are TRBV19 and TRBJ1-4; no firm D call. Germline-derived CDR1 and CDR2 are LNHDA and SQIVND (reference sequence). The V end lost 5 bases, the J end lost 7 bases, and 11 bases lay between the germline ends. The CDR3 extends over 13 amino acids. As DNA, the CDR3 is TGTGCCAGTAGTCCCCGGCGGGGTGAAAAACTGTTTTTT. It specifies CASSPRRGEKLFF. The full variable domain, in which reference TRBV19 and TRBJ1-4 provide the parts outside the CDR3, is DGGITQSPKYLFRKEGQNVTLSCEQNLNHDAMYWYRQDPGQGLRLIYYSQIVNDFQKGDIAEGYSVSREKKESFPLTVTSAQKNPTAFYLCASSPRRGEKLFFGSGTQLSVL.

This chain uses TRBV19 with TRBJ2-1; 10 bases match TRBD2. The V gene end was trimmed by 7 bases and the J gene end by 9 bases; junction bases not matched to a gene: 6. CDR1 is LNHDA, CDR2 SQIVND, per germline (reference sequence). The CDR3 sequence is 13 residues long. The CDR3 here is CASTGTSDGEQFF. The CDR3 nucleotides are TGTGCCAGTACCGGGACTAGCGACGGTGAGCAGTTCTTC. Using reference TRBV19 and TRBJ2-1 for the parts outside the CDR3, the full variable domain is DGGITQSPKYLFRKEGQNVTLSCEQNLNHDAMYWYRQDPGQGLRLIYYSQIVNDFQKGDIAEGYSVSREKKESFPLTVTSAQKNPTAFYLCASTGTSDGEQFFGPGTRLTVL.